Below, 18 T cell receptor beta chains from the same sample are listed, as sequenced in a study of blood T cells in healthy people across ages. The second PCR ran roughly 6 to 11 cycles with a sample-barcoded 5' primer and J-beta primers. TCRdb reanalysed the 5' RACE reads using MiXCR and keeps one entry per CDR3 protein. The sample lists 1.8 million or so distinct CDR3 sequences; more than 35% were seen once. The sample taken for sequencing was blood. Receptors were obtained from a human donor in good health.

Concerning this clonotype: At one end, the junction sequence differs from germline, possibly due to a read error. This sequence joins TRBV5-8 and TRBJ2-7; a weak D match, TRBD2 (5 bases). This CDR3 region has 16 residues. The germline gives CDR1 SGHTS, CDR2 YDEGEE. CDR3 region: CASSVLPGFPPYEQDF. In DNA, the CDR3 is TGTGCCAGCAGCGTACTACCGGGATTCCCCCCCTACGAGCAGGACTTC.

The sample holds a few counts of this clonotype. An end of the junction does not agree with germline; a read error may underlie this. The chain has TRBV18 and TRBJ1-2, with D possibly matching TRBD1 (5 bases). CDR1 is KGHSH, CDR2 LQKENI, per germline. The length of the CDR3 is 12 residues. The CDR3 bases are TGTGCCAGCTCAGGGGCTAACCATGGCTACACCTTC. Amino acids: CASSGANHGYTF.

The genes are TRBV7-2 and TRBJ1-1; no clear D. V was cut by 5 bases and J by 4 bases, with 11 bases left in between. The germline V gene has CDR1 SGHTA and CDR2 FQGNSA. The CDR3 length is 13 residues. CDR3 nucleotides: TGTGCCAGCAGCCTTAGTCAGGTCACTGAAGCTTTCTTT. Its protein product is CASSLSQVTEAFF.

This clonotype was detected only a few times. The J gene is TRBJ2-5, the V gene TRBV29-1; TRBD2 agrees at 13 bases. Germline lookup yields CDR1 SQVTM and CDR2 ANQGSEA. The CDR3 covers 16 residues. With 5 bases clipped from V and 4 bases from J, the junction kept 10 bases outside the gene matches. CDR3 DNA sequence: TGCAGCGTTCCCACTAGCGGGGGGGCCGGAGGAGAGACCCAGTACTTC. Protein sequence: CSVPTSGGAGGETQYF.

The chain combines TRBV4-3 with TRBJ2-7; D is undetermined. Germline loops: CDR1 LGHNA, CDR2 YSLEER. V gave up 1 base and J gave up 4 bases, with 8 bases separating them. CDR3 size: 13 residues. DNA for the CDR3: TGCGCCAGCAGCCAAGTCGTCACTTACGAGCAGTACTTC. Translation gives CASSQVVTYEQYF.

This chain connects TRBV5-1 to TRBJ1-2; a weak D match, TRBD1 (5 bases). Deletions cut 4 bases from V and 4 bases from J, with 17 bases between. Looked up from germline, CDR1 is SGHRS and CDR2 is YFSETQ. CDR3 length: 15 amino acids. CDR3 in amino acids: CASSPSEQGGYGYTF. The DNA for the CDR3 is TGCGCCAGCAGCCCTTCAGAGCAGGGAGGCTATGGCTACACCTTC.

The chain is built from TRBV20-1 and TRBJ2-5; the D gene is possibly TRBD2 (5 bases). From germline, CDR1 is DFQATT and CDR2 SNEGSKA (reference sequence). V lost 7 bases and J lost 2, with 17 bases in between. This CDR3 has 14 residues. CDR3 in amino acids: CSGGSDRGQETQYF. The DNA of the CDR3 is TGCAGTGGGGGATCTGATCGGGGACAAGAGACCCAGTACTTC.

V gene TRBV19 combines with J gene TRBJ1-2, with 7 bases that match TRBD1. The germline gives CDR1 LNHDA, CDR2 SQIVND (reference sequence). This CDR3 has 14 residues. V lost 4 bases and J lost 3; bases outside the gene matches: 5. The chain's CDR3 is CASSRRQGHYGYTF. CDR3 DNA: TGTGCCAGTAGTAGGCGACAGGGTCACTATGGCTACACCTTC.

CDR3 coding DNA: TGTGCCAGCTCTTTGGGTAGCCAGGTTCCCGGGGAGCTGTTTTTT. Residues: CASSLGSQVPGELFF. The chain couples TRBV7-3 to TRBJ2-2; D ambiguous. Looked up from germline, CDR1 is SGHTA and CDR2 is FQGTGA. V lost 8 bases and J 6 bases, leaving 19 bases between the germline ends. The CDR3 is made up of 15 amino acids.

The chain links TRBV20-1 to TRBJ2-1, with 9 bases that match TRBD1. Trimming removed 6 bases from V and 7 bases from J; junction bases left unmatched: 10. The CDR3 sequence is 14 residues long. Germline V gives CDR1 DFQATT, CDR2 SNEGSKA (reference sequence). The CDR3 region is CSAASGTGSNEQFF. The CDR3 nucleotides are TGCAGTGCCGCCTCAGGGACAGGGAGTAATGAGCAGTTCTTC.

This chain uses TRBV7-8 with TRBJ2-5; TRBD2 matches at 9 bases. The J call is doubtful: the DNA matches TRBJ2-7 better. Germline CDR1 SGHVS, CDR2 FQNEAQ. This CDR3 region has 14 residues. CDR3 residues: CASSKTGLASEQYF. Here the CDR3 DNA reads TGTGCCAGCAGCAAAACGGGACTAGCCTCCGAGCAGTACTTC.

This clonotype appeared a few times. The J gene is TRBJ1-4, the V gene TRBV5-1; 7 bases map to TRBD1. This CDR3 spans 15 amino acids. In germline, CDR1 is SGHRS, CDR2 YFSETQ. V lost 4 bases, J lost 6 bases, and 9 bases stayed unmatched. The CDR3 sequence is CASSASRGEYEKLFF. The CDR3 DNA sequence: TGCGCCAGCAGCGCCAGCAGGGGGGAGTATGAAAAACTGTTTTTT.

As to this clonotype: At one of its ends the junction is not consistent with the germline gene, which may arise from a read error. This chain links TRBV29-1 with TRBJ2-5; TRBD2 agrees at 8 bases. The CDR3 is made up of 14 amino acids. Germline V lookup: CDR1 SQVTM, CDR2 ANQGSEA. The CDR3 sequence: CGVAPGGAMNEQYF. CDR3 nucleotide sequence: TGCGGCGTTGCACCGGGGGGGGCAATGAATGAGCAGTACTTC.

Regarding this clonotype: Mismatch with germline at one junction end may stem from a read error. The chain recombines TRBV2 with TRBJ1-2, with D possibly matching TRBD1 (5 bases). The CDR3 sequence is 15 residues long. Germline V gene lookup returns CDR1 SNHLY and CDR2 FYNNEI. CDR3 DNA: TGTGCCAACAGTGAAGGGCAGGGAGTGTTCTATGGCTACACCTTC. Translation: CANSEGQGVFYGYTF.

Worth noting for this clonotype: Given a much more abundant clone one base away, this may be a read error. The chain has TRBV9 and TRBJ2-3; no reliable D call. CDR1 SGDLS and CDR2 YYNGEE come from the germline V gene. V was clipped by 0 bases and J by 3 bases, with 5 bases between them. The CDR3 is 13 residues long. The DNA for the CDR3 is TGTGCCAGCAGCGTAGAACCGACAGATACGCAGTATTTT. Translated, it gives CASSVEPTDTQYF.

The CDR3 sequence is CASSLVTFDVLPDTQYF. As DNA, the CDR3 is TGTGCCAGCAGCTTAGTGACGTTTGATGTTCTCCCAGATACGCAGTATTTT. The chain has TRBV11-2 and TRBJ2-3; no clear D. Germline loops: CDR1 SGHAT, CDR2 FQNNGV. V shed 1 base and J shed 4 bases, with 18 bases lying between them. The CDR3 consists of 17 residues.

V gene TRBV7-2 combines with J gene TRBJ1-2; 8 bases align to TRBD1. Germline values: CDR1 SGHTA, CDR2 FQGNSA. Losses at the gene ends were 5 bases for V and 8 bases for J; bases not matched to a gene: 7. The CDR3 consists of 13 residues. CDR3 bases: TGTGCCAGCAGCCTCTACAGGGGGACGGGCTACACCTTC. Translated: CASSLYRGTGYTF.

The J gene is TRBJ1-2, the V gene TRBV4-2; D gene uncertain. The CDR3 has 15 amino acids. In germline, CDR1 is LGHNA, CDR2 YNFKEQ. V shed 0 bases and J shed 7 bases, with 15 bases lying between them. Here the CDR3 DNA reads TGTGCCAGCAGCCAAGATCAGAGGGTTCGACGTGGCTACACCTTC. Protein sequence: CASSQDQRVRRGYTF.